Reported below is one TCR beta chain. In the source study's methods: Amplification from reference gene primers served as the basis for estimated nucleated cell counts. Here immunoSEQ multiplex PCR was the method, and the copy in TCRdb shows in-frame clones only, minus some. Clonal size and the V and J genes are those of that table, whereas D and trimming came from the DNA. The sample yields around 95,000 clones, roughly nine tenths seen once. This sample is drawn from a study of blood T cell repertoires in COVID-19. Study background: The United States, Italy and Spain were the sources of the acute and convalescent COVID-19 samples. In each case, the material was cDNA or gDNA derived from T cells, B-cell-depleted T cells, or PBMCs.

Trimming took 3 bases from V and 7 from J, leaving 12 bases between them. Per germline, CDR1 MDHEN and CDR2 SYDVKM. The CDR3 covers 14 residues. V gene TRBV28 combines with J gene TRBJ1-4; D not resolved. The clonotype comes from a man aged 50 to 59 with acute or convalescent COVID-19. Sequences were obtained from peripheral blood. CDR3 sequence: CASSFREAGEKLFF. The CDR3 bases are TGTGCCAGCAGTTTCCGAGAGGCGGGTGAAAAACTGTTTTTT.